This is a list of T cell receptor beta chains from one sample in a study of radiation and T cells in renal cell carcinoma. The method was immunoSEQ multiplex PCR; TCRdb's version includes in-frame clones alone and lacks a portion of them. Here the sample spans some 75,000 clones, roughly 80% being singletons. Source: blood, taken from a patient whose treatment included radiotherapy and nephrectomy. The receptors shown here come from a man in his fifties or sixties with renal cell carcinoma. CDR3s include the opening cysteine and the closing phenylalanine or tryptophan. The D gene is left open where the match is weak.

v_call d_call cdr3_aa
TRBV5-1 - CASGRDSTNEKLFF
TRBV5-5 - CASSLRTDDQPQHF
TRBV28 TRBD1 CASIESRQGADEQYF
TRBV19 TRBD1 CASSIDRTGGNQPQHF
TRBV14 TRBD1 CASSNTGGKTDTQYF
TRBV27 TRBD1 CASHSNRGLGANVLTF
TRBV27 - CASSLYGRGQETQYF
TRBV5-4 - CASSLFKGLETQYF
TRBV6-1 - CASSYYRSGQPQHF
TRBV28 - CASRGDERTVVYF
TRBV5-1 - CASSLGPASAGDTF
TRBV19 TRBD2 CASSAAGVTDTQYF
TRBV18 - CASSPAGRATNEKLFF
TRBV9 TRBD1 CASSPGTGEETQYF
TRBV11-2 - CASSLVGGHTDTQYF
TRBV28 TRBD1 CASSLRDRLDLNTEAFF
TRBV5-6 TRBD1 CASSFRDREVNEQFF
TRBV2 - CASSEVGGGNNSPLHF
TRBV9 - CASSAYRGGGAKNIQYF
TRBV30 TRBD1 CAWRDRHNQPQHF
TRBV7-9 - CASSLAPGVYEQYF
TRBV10-3 - CAISEPWTDRGIGELFF
TRBV5-1 - CASSLGGDNQPQHF
TRBV27 - CASSSGAGRGDTGELFF
TRBV5-1 - CASSLDTPSTDTQYF
TRBV19 TRBD2 CASSIFSGMNTGELFF
TRBV2 TRBD2 CASSLGVRLAGEETQYF
TRBV5-1 TRBD1 CASSSQGANTF